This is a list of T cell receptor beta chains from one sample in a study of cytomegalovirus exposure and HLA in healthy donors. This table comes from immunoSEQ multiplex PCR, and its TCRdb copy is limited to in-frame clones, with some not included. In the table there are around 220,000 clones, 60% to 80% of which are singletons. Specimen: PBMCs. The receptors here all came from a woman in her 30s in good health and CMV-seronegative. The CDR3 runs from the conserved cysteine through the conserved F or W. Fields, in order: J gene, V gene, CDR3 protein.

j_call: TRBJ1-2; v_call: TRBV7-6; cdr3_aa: CASSLGGQDGYTF
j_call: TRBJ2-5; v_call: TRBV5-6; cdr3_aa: CASSHYERETQYF
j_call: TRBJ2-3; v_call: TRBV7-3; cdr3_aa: CASSLGAATDTQYF
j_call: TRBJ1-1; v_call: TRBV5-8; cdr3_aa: CASSQGQKAGIWNTEAFF
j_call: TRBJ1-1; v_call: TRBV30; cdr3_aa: CAWSADGGTEAFF
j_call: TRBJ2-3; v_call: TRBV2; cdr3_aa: CASKRGGSSTDTQYF
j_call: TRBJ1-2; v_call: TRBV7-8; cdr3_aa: CASSLGTAYGYTF
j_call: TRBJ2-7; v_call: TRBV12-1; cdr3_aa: CASSLPGTECAYEQYF
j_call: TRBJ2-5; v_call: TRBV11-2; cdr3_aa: CASSPWRGAGETQYF
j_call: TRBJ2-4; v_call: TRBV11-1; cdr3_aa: CASSSPGTAGKNIQYF
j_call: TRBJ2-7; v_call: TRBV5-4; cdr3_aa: CASSHDRSYEQYF
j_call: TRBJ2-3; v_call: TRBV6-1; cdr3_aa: CASSSQGSGTDTQYF
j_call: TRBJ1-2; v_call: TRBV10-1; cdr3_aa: CASSESTGEVNGYTF
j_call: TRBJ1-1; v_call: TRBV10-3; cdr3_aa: CAIRATGGATEAFF
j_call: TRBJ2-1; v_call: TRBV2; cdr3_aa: CASSLNTGTRISNEQFF
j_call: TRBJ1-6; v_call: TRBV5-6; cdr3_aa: CASTSGLFGANSPLHF
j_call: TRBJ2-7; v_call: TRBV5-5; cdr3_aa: CASSWVPSVAGSAYEQYF
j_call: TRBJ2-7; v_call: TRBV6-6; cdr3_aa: CASSYLGGPSYEQYF
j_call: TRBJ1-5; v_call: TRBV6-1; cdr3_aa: CASSGQYSNQPQHF
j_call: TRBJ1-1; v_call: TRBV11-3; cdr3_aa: CASSITGGFLNTEAFF
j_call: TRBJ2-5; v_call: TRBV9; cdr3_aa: CASSLGPYQETQYF
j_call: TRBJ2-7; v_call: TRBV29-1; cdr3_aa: CSVGHGVSYEQYF
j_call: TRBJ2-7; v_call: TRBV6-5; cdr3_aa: CASSYSGLAYEQYF
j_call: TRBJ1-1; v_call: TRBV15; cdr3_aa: CATSSRGNTEAFF
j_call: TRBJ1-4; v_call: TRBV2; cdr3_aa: CASIQGGIRFYRSVVLEKLFF
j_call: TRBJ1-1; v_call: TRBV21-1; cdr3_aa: CARSGQGPMNTEAFF
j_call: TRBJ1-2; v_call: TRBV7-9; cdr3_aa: CASSLRQGAQNGYTF
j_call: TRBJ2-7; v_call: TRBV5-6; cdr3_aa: CASSPESSYEQYF